Following are 8 T cell receptor beta chains from one sample sequenced in a study of breast tumors, draining lymph nodes, adjacent tissues. Samples came from axillary lymph nodes draining the breast cancer. In TCRdb, the multiplex PCR reads were re-called with MiXCR into one record per CDR3 protein. The table shows roughly 130,000 distinct CDR3 sequences, with about 31% occurring only once. What was sequenced was axillary lymph node tissue. The receptors here all came from a female donor with breast cancer. Some clones in this sample may be carry-over from other donors' samples.

At least ten counts were recorded for this clonotype. The gene calls are TRBV5-1 and TRBJ1-2; TRBD1 might be the D (5 bases). This CDR3 region has 14 residues. Germline-derived CDR1 and CDR2 are SGHRS and YFSETQ. V dropped 4 bases and J dropped 7 bases, with 17 bases sitting between them. CDR3 protein: CASSPSQGNGGYTF. CDR3 DNA sequence: TGCGCCAGCAGCCCGTCTCAGGGTAATGGTGGCTACACCTTC.

This clonotype showed up many times. This chain joins TRBV19 and TRBJ2-3, with TRBD2 identical over 8 bases. This CDR3 contains 16 residues. V lost 2 bases and J lost 0; bases outside the gene matches: 4. CDR1 LNHDA and CDR2 SQIVND come from the germline V gene (reference sequence). Here the CDR3 reads CASSISAGGSTDTQYF. CDR3 nucleotide sequence: TGTGCCAGTAGTATAAGTGCGGGGGGTAGCACAGATACGCAGTATTTT.

The rearrangement joins TRBV7-2 to TRBJ2-3; 7 bases match TRBD2. This CDR3 is 15 amino acids long. V shed 1 base and J 5 bases; nucleotides not matched to a gene: 6. Germline CDR1 and CDR2: SGHTA and FQGNSA. CDR3 in DNA: TGTGCCAGCAGCTTAGTCCGAGCGGGGTTAGATACGCAGTATTTT. Its protein product is CASSLVRAGLDTQYF.

V usage is TRBV2 and J usage is TRBJ2-7; TRBD1 agrees at 8 bases. Germline V gene sequence: CDR1 SNHLY, CDR2 FYNNEI. The junction had 14 bases not matched to a gene; V was cut back by 6 bases and J by 7 bases. The CDR3 length is 15 residues. The CDR3 sequence is CASRETGESYNEQYV. The CDR3 nucleotides are TGTGCCAGCAGGGAGACAGGGGAATCCTACAATGAGCAGTACGTC.

The chain recombines TRBV20-1 with TRBJ1-1, with 8 bases identical to TRBD1. The V gene end was trimmed by 3 bases and the J gene end by 1 base; junction bases not matched to a gene: 7. Germline V gene sequence: CDR1 DFQATT, CDR2 SNEGSKA (reference sequence). The CDR3 loop spans 15 amino acids. CDR3 bases: TGCAGTGCTAGGGGTACCGGGACAGGGAACACTGAAGCTTTCTTT. It encodes CSARGTGTGNTEAFF.

The chain joins TRBV12-3 or TRBV12-4 to TRBJ1-1; unclear D gene. The V and J ends lost 3 bases and 0 bases respectively, with 5 bases between them. CDR3 length: 13 amino acids. DNA for the CDR3: TGTGCCAGCAGTTTTGACCTGAACACTGAAGCTTTCTTT. Amino acid sequence: CASSFDLNTEAFF.

About this clonotype itself: Being one base from a much bigger clone, this may be a read error. The chain has TRBV11-2 and TRBJ2-5; D may be TRBD1 (6 bases). The germline V gene encodes CDR1 SGHAT and CDR2 FQNNGV. The V end lost 4 bases, the J end lost 7 bases, and 13 bases lay between the germline ends. The CDR3 runs to 13 residues. The CDR3 DNA follows: TGTGCCAGCAGCTCCCAGGGGAGAGCGACCCAGTACTTC. Its translation: CASSSQGRATQYF.

Remarks on this clonotype: It may be a read error: a sequence one base away is much more abundant. This chain links TRBV7-2 with TRBJ2-4, with D possibly matching TRBD1 (6 bases). The V and J ends lost 11 bases and 6 bases respectively, with 17 bases between them. The CDR3 spans 13 residues. CDR1 is SGHTA and CDR2 is FQGNSA in the germline V gene. The CDR3 DNA sequence: TGTGCCTCCGAGGGGGACCGCGGAAACATTCAGTACTTC. Translated, it gives CASEGDRGNIQYF.